Described below is a single T cell receptor beta chain sequence and its context. TCRdb's table, derived via immunoSEQ multiplex PCR, lists solely in-frame clones and lacks some. The sample has about 86,000 clones, 70% to 85% seen once. This specimen belongs to a study of T cell responses to AZD1222 COVID-19 vaccine. Looking at the study overall: Investigators merged groups given second doses at roughly 4 or roughly 12 weeks.

V gave up 5 bases and J gave up 1 base; unmatched junction bases: 2. This CDR3 has 15 amino acids. The germline CDR1 and CDR2 sequences are MNHEY and SVGAGI. This receptor was identified in an adult in good health. The sequencing here drew on peripheral blood, taken on day 0 of AZD1222 vaccination. The chain links TRBV6-5 to TRBJ2-2, with 9 positions matching TRBD2. The CDR3 nucleotides are TGTGCCAGCAGTATGACTAGCGGGAACACCGGGGAGCTGTTTTTT. This codes for CASSMTSGNTGELFF.